These 14 T cell receptor beta chains originate from one sample sequenced in a study of post-analysis software for immune sequencing data. Whole-study results and caveats: Comparison of patients with controls showed 5 or 6 TRBV segments more frequent in patients, TRBV5-6, TRBV5-1 and TRBV20-1 among them.

Their antigens are not known. Each TCR beta cDNA library carried unique molecular identifiers. From the PCR reads, TCRdb called clonotypes with MiXCR, one entry per CDR3 protein. The sample includes under 650,000 distinct CDR3 sequences, 44% of them seen just once. Sequenced material: blood. All receptors derive from a girl aged 5-17 years with multiple sclerosis.

J is TRBJ2-1 and V is TRBV7-3; TRBD2 aligns across 8 bases. The V segment lost 5 bases and the J segment 3 bases; nucleotides outside the gene matches: 9. Germline V gene data show CDR1 as SGHTA and CDR2 as FQGTGA. The CDR3 covers 16 residues. CDR3 in amino acids: CASSPGRGGNYNEQFF. In DNA, the CDR3 is TGTGCCAGCAGCCCTGGCCGGGGGGGCAACTACAATGAGCAGTTCTTC. Variable domain in full (rest from reference TRBV7-3 and TRBJ2-1): GAGVSQTPSNKVTEKGKYVELRCDPISGHTALYWYRQSLGQGPEFLIYFQGTGAADDSGLPNDRFFAVRPEGSVSTLKIQRTERGDSAVYLCASSPGRGGNYNEQFFGPGTRLTVL.

This clonotype has just a few counts. The V and J genes are TRBV20-1 and TRBJ2-7, with TRBD2 matching 8 bases. The CDR3 loop spans 14 amino acids. Trimming at V came to 5 bases and at J to 3 bases, leaving 9 bases not matched to a gene. Germline lookup yields CDR1 DFQATT and CDR2 SNEGSKA (reference sequence). Written as DNA, the CDR3 is TGCAGTGCTTCCCCCGGGGGGGCCTTCTACGAGCAGTACTTC. Translating gives CSASPGGAFYEQYF.

The chain is built from TRBV11-2 and TRBJ1-2; the D is unclear. The CDR3 runs to 14 residues. Trimming stripped 2 bases from V and 4 bases from J, with 11 bases between. From germline, CDR1 is SGHAT and CDR2 FQNNGV. CDR3 loop: CASSLREQPYGYTF. The CDR3 region has the DNA TGTGCCAGCAGCTTAAGAGAACAGCCCTATGGCTACACCTTC.

Only a few counts were recorded for this clonotype. This chain joins TRBV20-1 and TRBJ1-2; D may be TRBD1 (5 bases). CDR1 and CDR2 from the germline V gene are DFQATT and SNEGSKA (reference sequence). The germline V and J ends were trimmed by 5 bases and 2 bases, with 12 bases remaining between them. This CDR3 has 13 residues. CDR3 residues: CSAGQGMNYGYTF. The CDR3 DNA sequence: TGCAGTGCTGGACAAGGAATGAACTATGGCTACACCTTC.

This clonotype was counted a few times. The CDR3 DNA reads TGTGCCAGCAGTTTGCATCCCTGGGCTGACCCTAAATACGAGCAGTACTTC. Its translation: CASSLHPWADPKYEQYF. The chain couples TRBV12-3 or TRBV12-4 to TRBJ2-7; D unresolved. This CDR3 has 17 residues. The V and J ends lost 3 bases and 4 bases respectively, with 22 bases between them.

This clonotype was recorded a few times. The genes are TRBV12-3 or TRBV12-4 and TRBJ1-2, with TRBD1 identical over 7 bases. The CDR3 spans 14 residues. Losses at the gene ends were 5 bases for V and 3 bases for J; bases not matched to a gene: 6. CDR3 sequence reads: CASSRQGDDYGYTF. CDR3 DNA sequence: TGTGCCAGCAGTCGACAGGGAGACGACTATGGCTACACCTTC.

Note on this clonotype: This CDR3 fails to terminate in the conserved phenylalanine or tryptophan, so it likely reflects a read error. The genes are TRBV7-2 and TRBJ2-7; no reliable D call. CDR3 length: 12 residues. Trimming removed 1 base from V and 2 bases from J, with 3 bases in between. Germline V gene sequence: CDR1 SGHTA, CDR2 FQGNSA. DNA for the CDR3: TGTGCCAGCAGCTTAGTCCCCTACGAGCAGTACTTA. Its protein product is CASSLVPYEQYL.

This clonotype was seen a few times. The rearrangement uses TRBV24-1 and TRBJ2-1; D might be TRBD1 or TRBD2, each matching 5 bases. Germline-derived CDR1 and CDR2 are KGHDR and SFDVKD. V lost 7 bases and J 0 bases, leaving 9 bases between the germline ends. The CDR3 spans 14 residues. Written as DNA, the CDR3 is TGTGCCACCAGGGGGGAGAGCTCCTACAATGAGCAGTTCTTC. As protein: CATRGESSYNEQFF.

The chain carries TRBV30 and TRBJ2-1; 7 bases map to TRBD2. The CDR3 is 14 amino acids. Looked up from germline, CDR1 is GTSNPN and CDR2 is SVGIG (reference sequence). J was trimmed by 3 bases and V by 3 bases; bases with no gene match: 5. CDR3 nucleotide sequence: TGTGCCTGGAGGAGGCGGGGGATCTACAATGAGCAGTTCTTC. This encodes CAWRRRGIYNEQFF. Using reference TRBV30 and TRBJ2-1 for the parts outside the CDR3, the full variable domain is SQTIHQWPATLVQPVGSPLSLECTVEGTSNPNLYWYRQAAGRGLQLLFYSVGIGQISSEVPQNLSASRPQDRQFILSSKKLLLSDSGFYLCAWRRRGIYNEQFFGPGTRLTVL.

This clonotype occurred once. The genes are TRBV12-3 or TRBV12-4 and TRBJ1-1; D remains unclear. The CDR3 has 13 residues. Deletions cut 7 bases from V and 1 base from J, with 10 bases between. The CDR3 sequence: CASTSIRNTEAFF. CDR3 sequence (DNA): TGTGCCAGCACCTCAATAAGGAACACTGAAGCTTTCTTT.

The rearrangement joins TRBV19 to TRBJ2-4; D gene ambiguous. The better agreement between TRBJ2-7 and the DNA end casts doubt on the J call. The germline gives CDR1 LNHDA, CDR2 SQIVND (reference sequence). The CDR3 is made up of 12 amino acids. This chain's CDR3 is CASSLPTGEQYF. In DNA form, the CDR3 reads TGTGCCAGTAGTCTACCAACGGGCGAGCAGTACTTC.

This clonotype came up a few times. J is TRBJ2-7 and V is TRBV12-3 or TRBV12-4; 8 bases align to TRBD1. The CDR3 is 14 residues long. The V and J ends lost 3 bases and 5 bases, in that order; junction bases with no gene match: 6. CDR3 sequence (DNA): TGTGCCAGCAGTTTTTACAGGGGGGTCCACGAGCAGTACTTC. This encodes CASSFYRGVHEQYF.

This clonotype was detected a few times. The rearrangement uses TRBV12-3 or TRBV12-4 and TRBJ1-2; 7 positions match TRBD1. The CDR3 is 13 residues long. V shed 3 bases, J shed 5 bases, and the junction held 3 bases outside the gene matches. CDR3 sequence (DNA): TGTGCCAGCAGTTTTGAGGGGGCGTATGGCTACACCTTC. Its protein is CASSFEGAYGYTF.

The chain recombines TRBV5-1 with TRBJ2-7, with D tentatively TRBD1 (5 bases). The V gene's germline CDR1 is SGHRS and CDR2 YFSETQ. Trimming pared 3 bases from V and 0 bases from J, leaving 19 bases between. The CDR3 has 17 residues. The chain's CDR3 is CASSSIVRQRASYEQYF. CDR3 coding DNA: TGCGCCAGCAGCTCCATCGTCCGACAGCGAGCCTCCTACGAGCAGTACTTC.